This T cell receptor beta chain was sequenced for a study of cytomegalovirus exposure and HLA in healthy donors. Study information: One earlier analysis, a look at roughly 170 million T cells, found some 120 million unique TCR beta sequences.

Primers for the PCR totalled 60 Vbeta and 13 Jbeta. Method: immunoSEQ multiplex PCR; TCRdb's copy keeps in-frame clones and lacks some. The sample yields 100,000 or so clones, approximately 80% seen once. This clone showed up just a few times. What it binds is unknown. Regarding the study as a whole: Using the classifier, cytomegalovirus status was reportedly diagnosed with high specificity and sensitivity. Presence/absence results assume similar sequencing depth per donor, which may not hold.

This CDR3 is 14 amino acids long. Per germline, CDR1 SGHNT and CDR2 YYREEE (reference sequence). V shed 5 bases and J shed 7 bases, with 15 bases lying between them. The sequencing sample was made of PBMCs. The chain joins TRBV5-4 to TRBJ1-4; D gene ambiguous. The sequence derives from a middle-aged man in good health and CMV-seropositive. CDR3 residues: CASSNSAGSEKLFF. In DNA, the CDR3 is TGTGCCAGCAGTAACAGTGCGGGAAGTGAAAAACTGTTTTTT.